A selection of T cell receptor beta chains follows, all from one sample in a study of blood T cell repertoires in COVID-19. This table comes from immunoSEQ multiplex PCR, and its TCRdb copy is limited to in-frame clones, with some not included. The repertoire includes 200,000 to 300,000 clones, under 90% of them detected once, and less than 10% sits in the top ten. The sample was peripheral blood. The receptors come from a human donor in a cohort sampled during active COVID-19. Both conserved end residues are part of each CDR3. The D gene is left open where the match is weak. Rows give clone size only sometimes, using once, few, many, or a class for an expanded clone.

CDR3 DNA | CDR3 protein | J gene | V gene | D gene | clone size
TGTGCCAGCTCACCGGGTGGGTCAGGGGGCTTAAGCAATCAGCCCCAGCATTTT | CASSPGGSGGLSNQPQHF | TRBJ1-5 | TRBV18 | TRBD1 | NA
TGTGCCAGCAGCTTGGGGGCCAAGTCCTACAATGAGCAGTTCTTC | CASSLGAKSYNEQFF | TRBJ2-1 | TRBV5-4 | NA | NA
TGTGCCAGCAGTTACTCACAGGCAACTAATGAAAAACTGTTTTTT | CASSYSQATNEKLFF | TRBJ1-4 | TRBV6-5 | NA | NA
TGTGCCAGTAGTGAGGCGAGGGCAGGAGGACCCGAAGCTTTCTTT | CASSEARAGGPEAFF | TRBJ1-1 | TRBV19 | NA | NA
TGCGCCAGCAGTGAGGGGGACACTGAAGCTTTCTTT | CASSEGDTEAFF | TRBJ1-1 | TRBV5-1 | NA | NA
TGCGCCAGCAGCTTGGTTGGGGGCCCTGCAGATACGCAGTATTTT | CASSLVGGPADTQYF | TRBJ2-3 | TRBV5-1 | NA | NA
TGTGCCAGCAGCCACCCAGGGAGGCCCTACGAGCAGTACTTC | CASSHPGRPYEQYF | TRBJ2-7 | TRBV3-1/TRBV3-2 | NA | NA
TGTGCCAGCAGTTCAGGGTATTATGGCTACACCTTC | CASSSGYYGYTF | TRBJ1-2 | TRBV12-3/TRBV12-4 | NA | few
TGTGCCAGCAGCGTGACAGCGAACACTGAAGCTTTCTTT | CASSVTANTEAFF | TRBJ1-1 | TRBV12-3/TRBV12-4 | NA | NA
TGTGCCAGCAGTTACTACGGGAGCTCCTACGAGCAGTACTTC | CASSYYGSSYEQYF | TRBJ2-7 | TRBV6-5 | NA | NA
TGTGCCAGCAGTGAGATCCCAGGCGACTACGAGCAGTACTTC | CASSEIPGDYEQYF | TRBJ2-7 | TRBV2 | NA | once
TGTGCCAGTAGTAGGGAGCTAAGCTCCTACGAGCAGTACTTC | CASSRELSSYEQYF | TRBJ2-7 | TRBV19 | NA | NA
TGTGCCAGCAGTCAAGGACTAGCGGTGTCCTACGAGCAGTACTTC | CASSQGLAVSYEQYF | TRBJ2-7 | TRBV6-6 | TRBD2 | few
TGTGCCAGCAGTTCCGACCGGGGCGGGGTTGCCTACTTC | CASSSDRGGVAYF | TRBJ2-5 | TRBV12-3/TRBV12-4 | NA | NA
TGTGCCAGCAGTGAATCCGTAATGTTCGCAGGAGGTAGGACTGGAAACACCATATATTTT | CASSESVMFAGGRTGNTIYF | TRBJ1-3 | TRBV6-1 | NA | NA
TGTGCCAGCAGCCACAAACCTGGAAACACCATATATTTT | CASSHKPGNTIYF | TRBJ1-3 | TRBV6-5 | NA | NA
TGTGCCACCAGCGGGGTGACAGGACGTTATAGCAATCAGCCCCAGCATTTT | CATSGVTGRYSNQPQHF | TRBJ1-5 | TRBV15 | NA | NA
TGTGCCAGCAGACCTGACAGGGTAGGGCAGCCCCAGCATTTT | CASRPDRVGQPQHF | TRBJ1-5 | TRBV6-2/TRBV6-3 | TRBD1 | once
TGTGCCAGCAGTTTATCTCAGGGGCAAAAGAACACTGAAGCTTTCTTT | CASSLSQGQKNTEAFF | TRBJ1-1 | TRBV27 | NA | NA
TGTGCCAGCAGCCATACAGGAACTTACGAGCAGTACTTC | CASSHTGTYEQYF | TRBJ2-7 | TRBV14 | NA | NA
TGTGCCAGCAGTTTGACGGGCCCGGGGGGTAATGAAAAACTGTTTTTT | CASSLTGPGGNEKLFF | TRBJ1-4 | TRBV28 | NA | NA
TGTGCCAGCAGCTTAGCTCCGGGACAGTACAATGAGCAGTTCTTC | CASSLAPGQYNEQFF | TRBJ2-1 | TRBV7-2 | TRBD1 | NA
TGTGCCAGCAGAATTGGAGACAGGGCAGGAGGCTACACCTTC | CASRIGDRAGGYTF | TRBJ1-2 | TRBV7-2 | TRBD1 | NA
TGTGCCAGCAGCTTGTCTAGCGGGAGTGTGAGGGTCTACGAGCAGTACTTC | CASSLSSGSVRVYEQYF | TRBJ2-7 | TRBV11-2 | TRBD2 | NA
TGTGCCATCACCGCCGAAACAGTGAACACTGAAGCTTTCTTT | CAITAETVNTEAFF | TRBJ1-1 | TRBV10-3 | NA | NA
TGTGCCAGCAAGAGGTACACCGGGGAGCTGTTTTTT | CASKRYTGELFF | TRBJ2-2 | TRBV12-3/TRBV12-4 | NA | few